The text below deals with one TCR beta chain. This sample is part of a study of blood T cell repertoires in COVID-19. Study-wide context: The cDNA or gDNA used as material had been derived from T cells, B-cell-depleted T cells, or PBMCs.

With 0 bases removed from V and 8 bases from J, the gap between germline ends came to 8 bases. CDR1 and CDR2 (germline): SGHDT, YYEEEE. This CDR3 contains 12 residues. Sequencing was performed with immunoSEQ multiplex PCR; in TCRdb, only in-frame clones are kept and a portion is missing. The sample holds approximately 110,000 clones, roughly 80% seen once. This sequence joins TRBV5-6 and TRBJ1-2; D gene unclear. Material for sequencing was peripheral blood. The origin of this receptor is an older woman with acute or convalescent COVID-19. Here the CDR3 DNA reads TGTGCCAGCAGCTTGGGGCCCGCCGGCTACACCTTC. Protein: CASSLGPAGYTF.